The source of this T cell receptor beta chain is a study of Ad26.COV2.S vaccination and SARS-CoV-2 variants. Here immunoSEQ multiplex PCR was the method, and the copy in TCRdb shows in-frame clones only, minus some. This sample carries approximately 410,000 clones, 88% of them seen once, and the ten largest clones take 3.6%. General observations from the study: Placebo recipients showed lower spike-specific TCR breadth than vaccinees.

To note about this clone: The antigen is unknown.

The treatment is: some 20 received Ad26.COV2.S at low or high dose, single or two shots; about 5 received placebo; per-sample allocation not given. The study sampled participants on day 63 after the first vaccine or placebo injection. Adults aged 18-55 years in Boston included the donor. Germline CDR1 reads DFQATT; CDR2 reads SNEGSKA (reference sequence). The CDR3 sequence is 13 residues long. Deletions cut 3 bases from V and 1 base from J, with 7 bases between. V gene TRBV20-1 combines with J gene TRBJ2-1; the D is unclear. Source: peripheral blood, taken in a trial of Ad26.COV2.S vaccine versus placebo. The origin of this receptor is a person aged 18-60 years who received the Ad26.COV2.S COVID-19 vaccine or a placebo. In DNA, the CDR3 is TGCAGTGCTAGTTTGGGATCCTACAATGAGCAGTTCTTC. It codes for CSASLGSYNEQFF.